This T cell receptor beta chain was retrieved from a study of T cell changes during pregnancy in multiple sclerosis (dated by TCRdb to about 2019). Study-wide context: The study examined how the T cell repertoire changed over the course of pregnancy in women with multiple sclerosis.

To note about this clone: Its antigen is currently not known. No clone much larger than this one lies a single base away; base qualities are absent.

As encoded in the germline V gene, CDR1 is MDHEN while CDR2 is SYDVKM. V gives up 4 bases and J gives up 4 bases, and the segment between their germline ends measures 8 bases. Including cysteine and phenylalanine, the CDR3 has 12 amino acids. Kept here is only the CDR3 DNA, which spans 36 bases and is read in frame from base 1. The receptor library was made with the immunoSEQ multiplex PCR assay. TCRdb re-hosts the immuneACCESS table, in-frame sequences only. Its copies lack some clones; in the studies checked, an unresolved V gene accounts for under half of them, and the cause for the rest is not known. This sample is represented by approximately 70,000 clones; approximately 90% of them were singletons. The ten largest clonotypes hold 1.3% to 1.5% of the sample.

Sequences were derived from peripheral blood, sampled in the second trimester of pregnancy. The V and J segments used are TRBV28 and TRBJ2-7; too little of a D gene remains to name it. The sequence derives from a female donor in good health, enrolled as a control in a pregnancy study. The DNA sequence is TGTGCCAGCAGTTCGGGTGTTTACGAGCAGTACTTC. Its protein is CASSSGVYEQYF. With all but the CDR3 taken from the reference TRBV28 and TRBJ2-7 genes, the full variable domain is: DVKVTQSSRYLVKRTGEKVFLECVQDMDHENMFWYRQDPGLGLRLIYFSYDVKMKEKGDIPEGYSVSREKKERFSLILESASTNQTSMYLCASSSGVYEQYFGPGTRLTVT.